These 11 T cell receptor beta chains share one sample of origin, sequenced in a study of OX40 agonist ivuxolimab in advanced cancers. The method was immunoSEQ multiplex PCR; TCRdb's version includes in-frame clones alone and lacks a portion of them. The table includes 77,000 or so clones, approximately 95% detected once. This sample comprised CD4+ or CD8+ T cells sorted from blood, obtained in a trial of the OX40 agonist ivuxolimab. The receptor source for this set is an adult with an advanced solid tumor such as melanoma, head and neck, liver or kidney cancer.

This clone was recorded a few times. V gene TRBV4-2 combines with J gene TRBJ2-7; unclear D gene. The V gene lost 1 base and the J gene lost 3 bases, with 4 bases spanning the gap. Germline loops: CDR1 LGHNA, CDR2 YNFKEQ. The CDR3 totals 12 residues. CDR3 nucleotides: TGTGCCAGCAGCCAAGGAGGCTACGAGCAGTACTTC. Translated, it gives CASSQGGYEQYF.

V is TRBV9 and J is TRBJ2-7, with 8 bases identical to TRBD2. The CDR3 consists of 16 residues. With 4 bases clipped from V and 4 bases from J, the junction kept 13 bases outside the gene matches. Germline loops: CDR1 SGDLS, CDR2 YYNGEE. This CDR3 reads CASSPSRIAGRYEQYF. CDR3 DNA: TGTGCCAGCAGCCCCTCCCGGATAGCGGGGCGTTACGAGCAGTACTTC.

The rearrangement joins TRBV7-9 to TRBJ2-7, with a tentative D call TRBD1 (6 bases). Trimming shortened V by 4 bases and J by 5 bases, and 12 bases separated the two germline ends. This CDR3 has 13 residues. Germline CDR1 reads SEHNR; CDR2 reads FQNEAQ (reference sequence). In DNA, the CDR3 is TGTGCCAGCAGCTGGCAACAGGGCAACGAGCAGTACTTC. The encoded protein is CASSWQQGNEQYF.

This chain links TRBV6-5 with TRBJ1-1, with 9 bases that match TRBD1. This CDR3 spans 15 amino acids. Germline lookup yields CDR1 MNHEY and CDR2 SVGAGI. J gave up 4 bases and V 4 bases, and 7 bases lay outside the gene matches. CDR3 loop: CASSFTTGGITEAFF. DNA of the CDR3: TGTGCCAGCAGTTTTACGACAGGGGGTATCACTGAAGCTTTCTTT.

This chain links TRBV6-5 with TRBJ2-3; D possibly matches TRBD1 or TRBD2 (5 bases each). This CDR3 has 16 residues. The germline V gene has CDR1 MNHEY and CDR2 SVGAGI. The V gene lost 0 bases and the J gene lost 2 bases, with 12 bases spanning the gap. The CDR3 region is CASSYSVSGTTDTQYF. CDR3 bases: TGTGCCAGCAGTTACTCCGTGTCAGGGACCACAGATACGCAGTATTTT.

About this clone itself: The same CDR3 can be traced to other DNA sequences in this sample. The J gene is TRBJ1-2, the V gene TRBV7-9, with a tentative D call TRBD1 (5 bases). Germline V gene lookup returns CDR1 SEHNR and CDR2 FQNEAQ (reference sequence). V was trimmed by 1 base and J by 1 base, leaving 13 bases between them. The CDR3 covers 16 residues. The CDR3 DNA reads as TGTGCCAGCAGCTTAGAAAGTAGAGGGGATAACTATGGCTACACCTTC. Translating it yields CASSLESRGDNYGYTF.

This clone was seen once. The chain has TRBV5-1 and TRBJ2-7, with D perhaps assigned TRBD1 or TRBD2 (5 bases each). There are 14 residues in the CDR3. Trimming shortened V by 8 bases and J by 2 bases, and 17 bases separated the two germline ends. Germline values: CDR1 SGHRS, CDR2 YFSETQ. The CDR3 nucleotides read TGCGCCAGTACAGGCCGGGACGGCCCCTACGAGCAGTACTTC. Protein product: CASTGRDGPYEQYF.

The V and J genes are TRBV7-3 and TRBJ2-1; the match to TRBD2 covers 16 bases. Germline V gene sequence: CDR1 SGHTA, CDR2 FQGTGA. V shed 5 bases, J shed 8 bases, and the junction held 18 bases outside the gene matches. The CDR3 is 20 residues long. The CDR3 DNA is TGTGCCAGCAGCGCTGCGCTGGGACTAGCGGGAGGGTACAGGTCCGATGAGCAGTTCTTC. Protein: CASSAALGLAGGYRSDEQFF.

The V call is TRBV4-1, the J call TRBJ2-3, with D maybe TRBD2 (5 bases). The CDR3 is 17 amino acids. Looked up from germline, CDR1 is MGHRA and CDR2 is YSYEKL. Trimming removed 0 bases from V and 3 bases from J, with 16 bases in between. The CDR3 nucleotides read TGCGCCAGCAGCCAAGATTCGACCGAGAGGGAAACAGATACGCAGTATTTT. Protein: CASSQDSTERETDTQYF.

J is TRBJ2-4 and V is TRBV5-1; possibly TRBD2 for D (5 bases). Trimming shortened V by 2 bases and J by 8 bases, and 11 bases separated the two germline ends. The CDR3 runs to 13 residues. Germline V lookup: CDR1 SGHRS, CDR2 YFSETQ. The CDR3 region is CASSLHGEHIQYF. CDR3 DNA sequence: TGCGCCAGCAGCTTACACGGGGAGCACATTCAGTACTTC.

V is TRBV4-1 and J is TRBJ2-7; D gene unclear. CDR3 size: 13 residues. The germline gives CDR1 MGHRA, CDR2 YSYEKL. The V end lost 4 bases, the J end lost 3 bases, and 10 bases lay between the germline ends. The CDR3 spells CASSPQMLYEQYF. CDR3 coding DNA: TGCGCCAGCAGCCCTCAAATGCTCTACGAGCAGTACTTC.